This T cell receptor beta chain stems from a study of T cells in localized non-small cell lung cancer. The junction had 3 bases not matched to a gene; V was cut back by 5 bases and J by 2 bases. CDR1 and CDR2 (germline): MNHEY, SMNVEV (reference sequence). The CDR3 has 14 residues. General study findings and limits: Turning up in adjacent lung were a median roughly 60 of the top 100 tumor clones. Blood T cell density predicted longer survival; adjacent-lung clonality, shorter. Highest T cell clonality was seen in uninvolved adjacent lung, surpassing that measured in tumor.

As regards this clone: Antigen: not known.

The protocol was immunoSEQ multiplex PCR, while the TCRdb copy is restricted to in-frame clones and leaves out a portion. The data contain some 51,000 clones, roughly 85% of them singletons. The V call is TRBV27, the J call TRBJ1-3, with 7 bases matching TRBD1. The clonotype comes from a woman aged 40-69 years with stage I lung adenocarcinoma. The source was peripheral blood, collected before any cancer treatment. The CDR3 DNA follows: TGTGCCAGCAGTCCACAGGGGCCTGGAAACACCATATATTTT. This codes for CASSPQGPGNTIYF.